The next 13 T cell receptor beta chains were all read from a single sample in a study of T cell responses to AZD1222 COVID-19 vaccine (dated by TCRdb to the early 2020s). The meaning of the sample's time point label: baseline before first vaccination. The library was made by the immunoSEQ multiplex PCR assay. The source is immuneACCESS, and TCRdb retained only in-frame sequences with V and J called. Part of the clones is not carried over; for the studies checked, unresolved V genes explain less than half of this, and the remainder is unexplained. Counted in this sample were approximately 76,000 clones; 70% to 90% of them appeared once. The ten largest make up 20% of the sample. The input for sequencing was peripheral blood, taken on day 0 of AZD1222 vaccination. The receptors originated from an adult in good health.

The gene calls are TRBV15 and TRBJ2-2; maybe TRBD2 (5 bases). Germline V gives CDR1 LNHNV, CDR2 YYDKDF (reference sequence). With 1 base removed from V and 9 bases from J, the gap between germline ends came to 9 bases. CDR3 length: 13 residues. The CDR3 DNA sequence: TGTGCCACCAGCAGAGCGGGGTCGCGGGAGCTGTTTTTT. The encoded protein is CATSRAGSRELFF. Drawing the rest from reference TRBV15 and TRBJ2-2, the complete variable domain is DAMVIQNPRYQVTQFGKPVTLSCSQTLNHNVMYWYQQKSSQAPKLLFHYYDKDFNNEADTPDNFQSRRPNTSFCFLDIRSPGLGDTAMYLCATSRAGSRELFFGEGSRLTVL.

The gene calls are TRBV5-1 and TRBJ2-7, with D uncertain. Germline assignment: CDR1 SGHRS and CDR2 YFSETQ. Trimming left V 4 bases short and J 3 bases short, with 14 bases between. The CDR3 length is 14 residues. The CDR3 here is CASSPQVRDYEQYF. The CDR3 DNA reads as TGCGCCAGCAGCCCGCAGGTTCGAGACTACGAGCAGTACTTC.

V is TRBV19 and J is TRBJ1-1, with 9 positions matching TRBD1. V lost 4 bases, J lost 5 bases, and 5 bases stayed unmatched. The CDR3 length is 14 residues. Per germline, CDR1 LNHDA and CDR2 SQIVND (reference sequence). The CDR3 bases are TGTGCCAGTAGTACCGGGACAGGGTTGACTGAAGCTTTCTTT. Its translation: CASSTGTGLTEAFF.

This clone appeared a single time. The V call is TRBV5-1, the J call TRBJ2-1; D is perhaps TRBD2 (5 bases). Germline V CDR1 and CDR2: SGHRS, YFSETQ. The V gene lost 7 bases and the J gene lost 2 bases, with 7 bases spanning the gap. This CDR3 has 12 amino acids. This chain's CDR3 is CASQRTYNEQFF. Here the CDR3 DNA reads TGCGCCAGCCAGCGGACCTACAATGAGCAGTTCTTC.

The J gene is TRBJ2-1, the V gene TRBV9, with D perhaps matching TRBD1 or TRBD2 (5 bases each). Germline V gene data show CDR1 as SGDLS and CDR2 as YYNGEE. Between the trimmed V and J ends, which lost 2 bases and 4 bases, there was a span of 16 bases. The CDR3 has 16 residues. The CDR3 DNA reads as TGTGCCAGCAGCGTGAGGTTCGGGACGCCTTACAATGAGCAGTTCTTC. It translates to CASSVRFGTPYNEQFF.

This chain links TRBV28 with TRBJ2-3; D not resolved. V was pared by 3 bases and J by 6 bases, with 10 bases between. There are 13 residues in the CDR3. Germline V gene sequence: CDR1 MDHEN, CDR2 SYDVKM. The CDR3 nucleotides read TGTGCCAGCAGTTTTTCCGATAGGGATACGCAGTATTTT. Protein product: CASSFSDRDTQYF.

The chain joins TRBV7-2 to TRBJ1-3; 10 bases fit TRBD1. The V segment lost 5 bases and the J segment 4 bases; nucleotides outside the gene matches: 5. Germline V gene sequence: CDR1 SGHTA, CDR2 FQGNSA. CDR3 size: 15 residues. This chain's CDR3 is CASSADRGLGNTIYF. In DNA form, the CDR3 reads TGTGCCAGCAGCGCCGACAGGGGGCTAGGAAACACCATATATTTT.

There are a few counts of this clone. This chain joins TRBV12-3 or TRBV12-4 and TRBJ1-1; a possible D gene is TRBD1 (5 bases). V was pared by 6 bases and J by 11 bases, with 10 bases between. CDR3 size: 10 residues. The CDR3 reads CASSRTRAFF. In DNA form, the CDR3 reads TGTGCCAGCAGCCGGACAAGGGCTTTCTTT.

This chain connects TRBV11-2 to TRBJ2-1; 9 bases fit TRBD2. In germline, CDR1 is SGHAT, CDR2 FQNNGV. This CDR3 is 15 amino acids long. V lost 4 bases to trimming and J lost 3 bases; unmatched junction nucleotides: 4. CDR3 nucleotides: TGTGCCAGCAGCTCTGCGGGAGGGTTCTACAATGAGCAGTTCTTC. It specifies CASSSAGGFYNEQFF.

This clone was counted only a few times. The chain combines TRBV14 with TRBJ1-1; D might be TRBD1 (6 bases). Trimming left V 2 bases short and J 5 bases short, with 24 bases between. The CDR3 spans 18 residues. Germline CDR1 is SGHDN and CDR2 is FVKESK. The CDR3 DNA follows: TGTGCCAGCAGCCAACCCCCGCTGGTCTGGGGGCGGGGGACTGAAGCTTTCTTT. It is translated as CASSQPPLVWGRGTEAFF.

This chain links TRBV4-2 with TRBJ2-7, with D uncertain. This CDR3 has 15 residues. CDR1 LGHNA and CDR2 YNFKEQ come from the germline V gene. Trimming left V 1 base short and J 1 base short, with 11 bases between. The CDR3 region is CASSQGRWESYEQYF. For the CDR3, the DNA is TGTGCCAGCAGCCAAGGCCGCTGGGAATCCTACGAGCAGTACTTC.

The chain employs TRBV7-2 and TRBJ2-1; D might be TRBD1 or TRBD2, each matching 7 bases. The germline V gene has CDR1 SGHTA and CDR2 FQGNSA. CDR3 size: 14 residues. Trimming took off 2 bases at V and 15 bases at J, with 20 bases between the two ends. In DNA, the CDR3 is TGTGCCAGCAGCTTAAACCAGGGGGGGGACAGTCGGTTCTTC. It specifies CASSLNQGGDSRFF.

This chain links TRBV28 with TRBJ1-5; D uncertain. The CDR3 consists of 14 residues. Germline assignment: CDR1 MDHEN and CDR2 SYDVKM. Between the trimmed V and J ends, which lost 8 bases and 3 bases, there was a span of 14 bases. CDR3 nucleotides: TGTGCCAGCCAAACCCCGGTAGACAATCAGCCCCAGCATTTT. Translation gives CASQTPVDNQPQHF.